This T cell receptor (beta chain) was obtained from a study of blood T cell repertoires in COVID-19. Study-level background: PBMCs, B-cell-depleted T cells, or T cells provided the cDNA or gDNA that made up the material.

The study recruited people aged about 18 to 95 years across approximately 24 US areas. Here immunoSEQ multiplex PCR was the method, and the copy in TCRdb shows in-frame clones only, minus some. This sample has fewer than 300,000 clones, with about nine tenths found just once. CDR1 SGDLS and CDR2 YYNGEE come from the germline V gene. The CDR3 is 15 residues long. V was pared by 3 bases and J by 2 bases, with 2 bases of the junction left unmatched. The chain has TRBV9 and TRBJ1-4; 9 bases line up with TRBD1. The sequencing input was PBMCs or T cells enriched from blood (not recorded which). The TCR was taken from a woman aged 40 to 49 with acute COVID-19. CDR3 DNA sequence: TGTGCCAGCAGCGCCGACAGGGGGACTAATGAAAAACTGTTTTTT. It specifies CASSADRGTNEKLFF.